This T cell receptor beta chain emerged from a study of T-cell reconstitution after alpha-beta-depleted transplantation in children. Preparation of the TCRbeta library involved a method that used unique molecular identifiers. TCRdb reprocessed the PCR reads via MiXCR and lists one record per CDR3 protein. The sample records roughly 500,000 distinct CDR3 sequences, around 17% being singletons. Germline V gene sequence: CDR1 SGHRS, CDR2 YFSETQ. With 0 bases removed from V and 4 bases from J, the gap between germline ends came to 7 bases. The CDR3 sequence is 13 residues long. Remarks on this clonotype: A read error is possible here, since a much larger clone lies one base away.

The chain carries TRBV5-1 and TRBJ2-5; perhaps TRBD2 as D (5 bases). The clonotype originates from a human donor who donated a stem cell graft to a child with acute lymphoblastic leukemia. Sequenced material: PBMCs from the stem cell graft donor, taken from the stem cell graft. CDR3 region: CASSLVLGETQYF. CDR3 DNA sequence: TGCGCCAGCAGCTTGGTACTAGGAGAGACCCAGTACTTC.